This T cell receptor (beta chain) was identified during a study of cytomegalovirus exposure and HLA in healthy donors. Across the whole study: Genotyping showed 70% to 90% of about 370 donors falling in the Caucasian-associated ancestry cluster. Study-wide findings and caveats: Judged likely to be a sequencing artifact was a cluster of highly shared sequence variants. Later, an analysis showed that TCR beta chains associated with HLA were more clonally expanded than others that were equally common.

The PCR contained 60 Vbeta and 13 Jbeta primers. The repertoire was sequenced with immunoSEQ multiplex PCR; TCRdb's copy has only in-frame clones and lacks some. Among 90,000 to 150,000 clones listed, 74% were seen once. Not recorded for this donor was the CMV serostatus. The CDR3 length is 13 residues. V lost 9 bases and J 2 bases, leaving 14 bases between the germline ends. CDR1 is SGHNT, CDR2 YYREEE, per germline (reference sequence). A remark on this clone: The antigen is undetermined.

Sample: PBMCs. The chain combines TRBV5-4 with TRBJ2-5, with TRBD1 as a possible D gene (5 bases). The sequence came from a human donor in good health. In nucleotides, the CDR3 is TGTGCCATTAGGCAGGGTTTTCAAGAGACCCAGTACTTC. Translating gives CAIRQGFQETQYF. Full variable domain (remainder filled in from reference TRBV5-4 and TRBJ2-5): ETGVTQSPTHLIKTRGQQVTLRCSSQSGHNTVSWYQQALGQGPQFIFQYYREEENGRGNFPPRFSGLQFPNYSSELNVNALELDDSALYLCAIRQGFQETQYFGPGTRLLVL.